Below, 22 T cell receptor beta chains from the same sample are listed, as sequenced in a study of cytomegalovirus exposure and HLA in healthy donors. It was with 60 Vbeta and 13 Jbeta primers that the PCR ran. Libraries were prepared by immunoSEQ multiplex PCR; TCRdb keeps only in-frame clonotypes and omits some of them. The sample has about 160,000 clones; more than 60% are singletons. Sequenced material: PBMCs. These receptors all come from a man aged 35-49 years in good health and CMV-seronegative.

The CDR3 sequence is CASTGLASGELFF. The CDR3 DNA follows: TGTGCCAGCACGGGACTAGCATCCGGGGAGCTGTTTTTT. The rearrangement uses TRBV18 and TRBJ2-2, with 9 bases that match TRBD2. Germline lookup yields CDR1 KGHSH and CDR2 LQKENI. The CDR3 sequence is 13 residues long. The trim removed 8 bases at V and 6 bases at J, leaving 4 bases unmatched.

The chain recombines TRBV7-9 with TRBJ2-7, with unresolved D. This CDR3 contains 12 residues. Germline CDR1 is SEHNR and CDR2 is FQNEAQ (reference sequence). V dropped 5 bases and J dropped 1 base, with 6 bases sitting between them. The CDR3 is CASSTSSYEQYF. DNA for the CDR3: TGTGCCAGCAGCACAAGTTCCTACGAGCAGTACTTC. Full variable domain (outside the CDR3, taken from reference TRBV7-9 and TRBJ2-7): DTGVSQNPRHKITKRGQNVTFRCDPISEHNRLYWYRQTLGQGPEFLTYFQNEAQLEKSRLLSDRFSAERPKGSFSTLEIQRTEQGDSAMYLCASSTSSYEQYFGPGTRLTVT.

The chain has TRBV15 and TRBJ2-7, with 7 positions matching TRBD2. Germline V gene sequence: CDR1 LNHNV, CDR2 YYDKDF (reference sequence). The CDR3 extends over 16 amino acids. After removal of 1 base from V and 2 bases from J, the junction contained 8 bases not matched to a gene. CDR3 nucleotide sequence: TGTGCCACCAGCAGAGGGTGGAACGGGGGGACCTACGAGCAGTACTTC. Encoded protein: CATSRGWNGGTYEQYF. Full variable domain (missing parts from reference TRBV15 and TRBJ2-7): DAMVIQNPRYQVTQFGKPVTLSCSQTLNHNVMYWYQQKSSQAPKLLFHYYDKDFNNEADTPDNFQSRRPNTSFCFLDIRSPGLGDTAMYLCATSRGWNGGTYEQYFGPGTRLTVT.

The chain has TRBV7-9 and TRBJ1-6, with a weak D call TRBD1 (5 bases). This CDR3 has 15 residues. V lost 4 bases and J lost 7, with 14 bases in between. Germline V gene data show CDR1 as SEHNR and CDR2 as FQNEAQ (reference sequence). CDR3 in DNA: TGTGCCAGCAGCTACTCGGGACTAGGGAATTCACCCCTCCACTTT. Translation gives CASSYSGLGNSPLHF. The full variable domain, its missing parts supplied by reference TRBV7-9 and TRBJ1-6, is DTGVSQNPRHKITKRGQNVTFRCDPISEHNRLYWYRQTLGQGPEFLTYFQNEAQLEKSRLLSDRFSAERPKGSFSTLEIQRTEQGDSAMYLCASSYSGLGNSPLHFGNGTRLTVT.

The chain is built from TRBV6-6 and TRBJ1-2; 8 nucleotides agree with TRBD1. The germline V gene has CDR1 MNHNY and CDR2 SVGAGI (reference sequence). The CDR3 contains 16 residues. The V gene end was trimmed by 6 bases and the J gene end by 4 bases; junction bases not matched to a gene: 13. In DNA form, the CDR3 reads TGTGCCAGCAGGCGACCCTTGGACAGGGAGGGCTATGGCTACACCTTC. Translation: CASRRPLDREGYGYTF.

A single count supports this clone. The CDR3 reads CASSTGLVGDQETQYF. In nucleotides, the CDR3 is TGCGCCAGCAGCACCGGACTAGTCGGGGACCAAGAGACCCAGTACTTC. V gene TRBV5-1 combines with J gene TRBJ2-5; 7 bases agree with TRBD2. V was clipped by 4 bases and J by 0 bases; unmatched bases: 9. Germline CDR1 SGHRS, CDR2 YFSETQ. There are 16 residues in the CDR3.

V is TRBV7-9 and J is TRBJ1-3; D is ambiguous. The length of the CDR3 is 17 residues. Trimming took 1 base from V and 0 from J, leaving 13 bases between them. CDR1 and CDR2 (germline): SEHNR, FQNEAQ (reference sequence). Written as DNA, the CDR3 is TGTGCCAGCAGCTTAGTTGGGCCTCTGGGCTCTGGAAACACCATATATTTT. Residues: CASSLVGPLGSGNTIYF.

In its sample, this clone was seen a few times. The rearrangement uses TRBV10-2 and TRBJ1-3; D unresolved. The germline V gene has CDR1 WSHSY and CDR2 SAAADI. The CDR3 is made up of 13 amino acids. Deletions cut 4 bases from V and 2 bases from J, with 6 bases between. CDR3 coding DNA: TGCGCCAGCAGTGTTGAGACTGGAAACACCATATATTTT. Its protein product is CASSVETGNTIYF.

The chain employs TRBV5-6 and TRBJ2-1; TRBD1 might be the D (6 bases). V lost 10 bases to trimming and J lost 8 bases, with 19 bases between them. Per the germline V gene, CDR1 is SGHDT and CDR2 is YYEEEE. This CDR3 comprises 13 residues. CDR3 nucleotide sequence: TGTGCCTCAAGCCGGGACACACTCGATGAGCAGTTCTTC. Protein product: CASSRDTLDEQFF. Using reference TRBV5-6 and TRBJ2-1 for the parts outside the CDR3, the full variable domain is DAGVTQSPTHLIKTRGQQVTLRCSPKSGHDTVSWYQQALGQGPQFIFQYYEEEERQRGNFPDRFSGHQFPNYSSELNVNALLLGDSALYLCASSRDTLDEQFFGPGTRLTVL.

This clone has more than one count but fewer than ten. The chain recombines TRBV2 with TRBJ2-7; 8 bases agree with TRBD1. Germline-derived CDR1 and CDR2 are SNHLY and FYNNEI. CDR3 length equals 14 residues. After removal of 5 bases from V and 5 bases from J, the junction contained 8 bases not matched to a gene. The CDR3 spells CASSTRQGPHEQYF. In DNA, the CDR3 is TGTGCCAGCAGTACCAGACAGGGGCCACACGAGCAGTACTTC.

The V gene is TRBV10-3, the J gene TRBJ2-5, with 12 bases matching TRBD2. This CDR3 comprises 15 residues. Unmatched junction bases numbered 1, after V lost 4 bases and J lost 1 base. The V gene's germline CDR1 is ENHRY and CDR2 SYGVKD. CDR3 protein: CAISGTSGIQETQYF. CDR3 bases: TGTGCCATCAGTGGGACTAGCGGGATCCAAGAGACCCAGTACTTC.

The rearrangement uses TRBV10-2 and TRBJ2-4; TRBD1 might be the D (5 bases). The V gene lost 3 bases and the J gene lost 5 bases, with 11 bases spanning the gap. Germline lookup yields CDR1 WSHSY and CDR2 SAAADI. This CDR3 has 14 amino acids. The CDR3 sequence: CASSDNRKENIQYF. In nucleotides, the CDR3 is TGCGCCAGCAGTGATAACAGGAAGGAAAACATTCAGTACTTC.

This chain joins TRBV4-3 and TRBJ1-4; D is ambiguous. The CDR3 runs 14 residues. Germline CDR1 and CDR2: LGHNA and YSLEER. Trimming stripped 5 bases from V and 5 bases from J, with 12 bases between. In nucleotides, the CDR3 is TGCGCCAGCAGCGCCCCACCGCGGAATGAAAAACTGTTTTTT. Residues: CASSAPPRNEKLFF.

The chain carries TRBV30 and TRBJ2-2; 7 bases agree with TRBD2. There are 12 residues in the CDR3. Germline V lookup: CDR1 GTSNPN, CDR2 SVGIG (reference sequence). V trimming: 3 bases; J trimming: 8 bases; junction bases outside the gene matches: 3. CDR3: CAWSLGRGELFF. CDR3 bases: TGTGCCTGGAGCCTCGGGAGGGGGGAGCTGTTTTTT.

This sequence joins TRBV4-3 and TRBJ2-1; 9 nucleotides agree with TRBD2. The CDR3 extends over 16 amino acids. V gave up 0 bases and J gave up 4 bases; unmatched junction bases: 4. CDR1 is LGHNA, CDR2 YSLEER, per germline. The CDR3 coding sequence is TGCGCCAGCAGCCAAGATGTCGCGGGAGGGTACAATGAGCAGTTCTTC. Translation: CASSQDVAGGYNEQFF.

J is TRBJ2-5 and V is TRBV7-3; 8 bases are shared with TRBD2. V lost 6 bases, J lost 5 bases, and 11 bases stayed unmatched. This CDR3 has 15 amino acids. Germline V CDR1 and CDR2: SGHTA, FQGTGA. CDR3 region: CASSLRGGLWETQYF. CDR3 coding DNA: TGTGCCAGCAGTCTTCGGGGGGGCCTATGGGAGACCCAGTACTTC.

This clone was seen only a few times. The DNA for the CDR3 is TGCGCCAGCAGCTTTCAATCGGGACAGGCGATCTCTGGGGCCAACGTCCTGACTTTC. Its translation: CASSFQSGQAISGANVLTF. The chain joins TRBV5-1 to TRBJ2-6, with 8 bases matching TRBD1. The CDR3 covers 19 residues. The V gene's germline CDR1 is SGHRS and CDR2 YFSETQ. The V and J ends lost 2 bases and 0 bases, in that order; junction bases with no gene match: 10.

The chain's CDR3 is CASRIGVENTEAFF. The CDR3 DNA reads TGTGCCAGCAGAATAGGGGTGGAGAACACTGAAGCTTTCTTT. The V gene is TRBV4-2, the J gene TRBJ1-1; D might be TRBD1 (5 bases). The CDR3 runs to 14 residues. V lost 6 bases, J lost 1 base, and 12 bases lay in between. Germline V lookup: CDR1 LGHNA, CDR2 YNFKEQ.

This clone occurred once. The gene calls are TRBV9 and TRBJ2-5, with 8 bases aligning to TRBD2. V lost 2 bases, J lost 0 bases, and 6 bases stayed unmatched. Germline assignment: CDR1 SGDLS and CDR2 YYNGEE. The CDR3 covers 16 residues. CDR3 loop: CASSVAGGTYQETQYF. CDR3 coding DNA: TGTGCCAGCAGCGTGGCGGGGGGAACCTACCAAGAGACCCAGTACTTC.

The chain combines TRBV6-4 with TRBJ2-7, with 7 bases matching TRBD1. The CDR3 contains 15 residues. V was pared by 6 bases and J by 0 bases, with 8 bases of the junction left unmatched. From germline, CDR1 is MRHNA and CDR2 SNTAGT. The CDR3 here is CASRLTGKSSYEQYF. As DNA, the CDR3 is TGTGCCAGCAGGTTGACAGGGAAGAGCTCCTACGAGCAGTACTTC.

This rearrangement joins TRBV29-1 to TRBJ2-1; D unresolved. Between the trimmed V and J ends, which lost 6 bases and 7 bases, there was a span of 10 bases. Germline CDR1 SQVTM, CDR2 ANQGSEA. The CDR3 is 11 amino acids. CDR3 bases: TGCAGCGTGGCGGTCCCTAATGAGCAGTTCTTC. This codes for CSVAVPNEQFF.

There are a few counts of this clone. The rearrangement links TRBV2 to TRBJ1-3, with D uncertain. Trimming shortened V by 2 bases and J by 1 base, and 9 bases separated the two germline ends. The CDR3 contains 15 residues. Germline values: CDR1 SNHLY, CDR2 FYNNEI. CDR3 DNA sequence: TGTGCCAGCAGTGAACTGGTTGCGTCTGGAAACACCATATATTTT. This translates into CASSELVASGNTIYF. The full variable domain, in which reference TRBV2 and TRBJ1-3 provide the parts outside the CDR3, is EPEVTQTPSHQVTQMGQEVILRCVPISNHLYFYWYRQILGQKVEFLVSFYNNEISEKSEIFDDQFSVERPDGSNFTLKIRSTKLEDSAMYFCASSELVASGNTIYFGEGSWLTVV.